These T cell receptor beta chains were read from a single sample in a study of CD8 T cells in Susac syndrome. TCRdb called the immunoSEQ multiplex PCR reads again in MiXCR, with one record for every CDR3 protein. The sample contains about 120,000 distinct CDR3 sequences, around 95% of which appear only once. The sample taken for sequencing was CD4+ T cells from PBMCs. The source is a human donor in good health. Each CDR3 is given with its conserved first and last residue. Only some rows state a clone size, as once, few, many or a class for expanded clones.

CDR3aa: CASSVGLLETQYF
j_gene: TRBJ2-5
abundance: -
v_gene: TRBV9

CDR3aa: CASSPYAAGPTNEKLFF
j_gene: TRBJ1-4
abundance: -
v_gene: TRBV18

CDR3aa: CASRTTGADKQYF
j_gene: TRBJ2-7
abundance: few
v_gene: TRBV25-1

CDR3aa: CASSQGRVGMNTEAFF
j_gene: TRBJ1-1
abundance: -
v_gene: TRBV4-1

CDR3aa: CASSGWGNQPQHF
j_gene: TRBJ1-5
abundance: -
v_gene: TRBV19

CDR3aa: CASRPTSGFPEQYF
j_gene: TRBJ2-7
abundance: -
v_gene: TRBV12-3/TRBV12-4

CDR3aa: CASSFWGKEQYF
j_gene: TRBJ2-7
abundance: -
v_gene: TRBV12-3/TRBV12-4

CDR3aa: CASSLGRNYGYTF
j_gene: TRBJ1-2
abundance: few
v_gene: TRBV11-2

CDR3aa: CSAITGNSEAFF
j_gene: TRBJ1-1
abundance: -
v_gene: TRBV20-1

CDR3aa: CASSYLGTGSGANVLTF
j_gene: TRBJ2-6
abundance: -
v_gene: TRBV6-5

CDR3aa: CASTQPRGETQYF
j_gene: TRBJ2-5
abundance: -
v_gene: TRBV25-1

CDR3aa: CASSPRQGSWNEQFF
j_gene: TRBJ2-1
abundance: -
v_gene: TRBV7-3

CDR3aa: CATRFPQGANTEAFF
j_gene: TRBJ1-1
abundance: -
v_gene: TRBV19

CDR3aa: CASSRTSGRFDEQFF
j_gene: TRBJ2-1
abundance: -
v_gene: TRBV7-9

CDR3aa: CSAWTSGTEQYF
j_gene: TRBJ2-7
abundance: -
v_gene: TRBV20-1

CDR3aa: CASLFWTAYNEQFF
j_gene: TRBJ2-1
abundance: -
v_gene: TRBV2

CDR3aa: CASSIGGPSYGYTF
j_gene: TRBJ1-2
abundance: -
v_gene: TRBV19

CDR3aa: CSVTLAGAVSEQYF
j_gene: TRBJ2-7
abundance: once
v_gene: TRBV29-1

CDR3aa: CASSLERSGRSEQYF
j_gene: TRBJ2-7
abundance: few
v_gene: TRBV7-9

CDR3aa: CSARMLRGTQETQYF
j_gene: TRBJ2-5
abundance: -
v_gene: TRBV20-1

CDR3aa: CASSTSGISTDTQYF
j_gene: TRBJ2-3
abundance: once
v_gene: TRBV12-3/TRBV12-4

CDR3aa: CAISPGQGLPNTEAFF
j_gene: TRBJ1-1
abundance: -
v_gene: TRBV10-3

CDR3aa: CSASPGLSNQPQHF
j_gene: TRBJ1-5
abundance: -
v_gene: TRBV20-1

CDR3aa: CATSRTQGSDGYTF
j_gene: TRBJ1-2
abundance: -
v_gene: TRBV15

CDR3aa: CATSVMPSTDTQYF
j_gene: TRBJ2-3
abundance: -
v_gene: TRBV15

CDR3aa: CASTLRSTGAEAFF
j_gene: TRBJ1-1
abundance: -
v_gene: TRBV12-3/TRBV12-4

CDR3aa: CASSLERNTEAFF
j_gene: TRBJ1-1
abundance: -
v_gene: TRBV12-3/TRBV12-4

CDR3aa: CASSPRQGGTQYF
j_gene: TRBJ2-5
abundance: -
v_gene: TRBV7-8

CDR3aa: CASSVGGTSGNNEQFF
j_gene: TRBJ2-1
abundance: -
v_gene: TRBV9

CDR3aa: CASSPPSGGGEQYF
j_gene: TRBJ2-7
abundance: -
v_gene: TRBV18

CDR3aa: CASSNGQHTGELFF
j_gene: TRBJ2-2
abundance: -
v_gene: TRBV19

CDR3aa: CASSAPDMSVYEQYF
j_gene: TRBJ2-7
abundance: few
v_gene: TRBV6-6

CDR3aa: CACQWDSNQPQHF
j_gene: TRBJ1-5
abundance: -
v_gene: TRBV30

CDR3aa: CASSLRTSGRTEQFF
j_gene: TRBJ2-1
abundance: -
v_gene: TRBV7-9

CDR3aa: CASALSTSTDTQYF
j_gene: TRBJ2-3
abundance: -
v_gene: TRBV7-9

CDR3aa: CAWSVPGTQYF
j_gene: TRBJ2-5
abundance: -
v_gene: TRBV30

CDR3aa: CASSLSASTYEQYF
j_gene: TRBJ2-7
abundance: -
v_gene: TRBV7-9

CDR3aa: CASSLFRHSNQPQHF
j_gene: TRBJ1-5
abundance: once
v_gene: TRBV28

CDR3aa: CASRGHTYEQYF
j_gene: TRBJ2-7
abundance: -
v_gene: TRBV6-5

CDR3aa: CASESFNEAKNIQYF
j_gene: TRBJ2-4
abundance: -
v_gene: TRBV25-1

CDR3aa: CASTRGDGLAGWSSEQYF
j_gene: TRBJ2-7
abundance: once
v_gene: TRBV6-1

CDR3aa: CSATGGKSYEQYF
j_gene: TRBJ2-7
abundance: -
v_gene: TRBV29-1

CDR3aa: CSARPTSGRGGEQFF
j_gene: TRBJ2-1
abundance: -
v_gene: TRBV20-1

CDR3aa: CASSLRRTWGRGGNIQYF
j_gene: TRBJ2-4
abundance: -
v_gene: TRBV7-8

CDR3aa: CASSSPNNEQFF
j_gene: TRBJ2-1
abundance: -
v_gene: TRBV7-9

CDR3aa: CASSATDIGNTIYF
j_gene: TRBJ1-3
abundance: -
v_gene: TRBV18

CDR3aa: CSAKLAGVRNEQFF
j_gene: TRBJ2-1
abundance: -
v_gene: TRBV20-1

CDR3aa: CATSDGGVLGDLRETQYF
j_gene: TRBJ2-5
abundance: once
v_gene: TRBV24-1

CDR3aa: CAISEGQRNSPLHF
j_gene: TRBJ1-6
abundance: -
v_gene: TRBV10-3

CDR3aa: CASSLVQDRTGNTIYF
j_gene: TRBJ1-3
abundance: -
v_gene: TRBV7-6